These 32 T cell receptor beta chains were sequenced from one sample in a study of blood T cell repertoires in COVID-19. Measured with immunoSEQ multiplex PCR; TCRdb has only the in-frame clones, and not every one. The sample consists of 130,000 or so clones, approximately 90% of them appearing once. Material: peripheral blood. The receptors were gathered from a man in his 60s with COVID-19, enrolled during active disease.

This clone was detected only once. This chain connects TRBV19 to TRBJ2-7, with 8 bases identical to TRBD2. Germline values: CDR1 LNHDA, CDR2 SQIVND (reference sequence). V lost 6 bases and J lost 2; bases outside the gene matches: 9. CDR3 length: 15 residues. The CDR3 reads CASSNQYSGAYEQYF. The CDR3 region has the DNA TGTGCCAGTAGCAACCAATATAGCGGGGCCTACGAGCAGTACTTC.

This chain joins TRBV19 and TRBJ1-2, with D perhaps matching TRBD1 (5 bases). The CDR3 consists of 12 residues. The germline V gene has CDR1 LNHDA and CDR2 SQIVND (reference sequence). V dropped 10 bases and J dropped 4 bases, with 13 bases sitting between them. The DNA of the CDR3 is TGTGCCACATCGGGAGGGACCTATGGCTACACCTTC. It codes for CATSGGTYGYTF.

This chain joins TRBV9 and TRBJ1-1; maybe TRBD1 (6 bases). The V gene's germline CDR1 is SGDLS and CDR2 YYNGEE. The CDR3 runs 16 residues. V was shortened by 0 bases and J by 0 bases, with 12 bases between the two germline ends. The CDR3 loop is CASSVVGGLLNTEAFF. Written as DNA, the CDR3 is TGTGCCAGCAGCGTAGTAGGGGGACTATTGAACACTGAAGCTTTCTTT.

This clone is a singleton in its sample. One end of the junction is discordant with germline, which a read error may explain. CDR3 coding DNA: TGTGCCTGGGCGGGACAGGGAGGACGCCACTTC. Translation: CAWAGQGGRHF. The V and J genes are TRBV30 and TRBJ1-2, with 9 nucleotides matching TRBD1. Germline lookup yields CDR1 GTSNPN and CDR2 SVGIG (reference sequence). The CDR3 covers 11 residues.

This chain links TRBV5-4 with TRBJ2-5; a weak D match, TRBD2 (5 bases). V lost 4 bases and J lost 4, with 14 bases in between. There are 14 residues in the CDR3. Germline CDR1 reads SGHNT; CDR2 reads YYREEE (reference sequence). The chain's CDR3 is CASSTAVGRETQYF. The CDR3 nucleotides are TGTGCCAGCAGCACCGCGGTGGGGAGAGAGACCCAGTACTTC.

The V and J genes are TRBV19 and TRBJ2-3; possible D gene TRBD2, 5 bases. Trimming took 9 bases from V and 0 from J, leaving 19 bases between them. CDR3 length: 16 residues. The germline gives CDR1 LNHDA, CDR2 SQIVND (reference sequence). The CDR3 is CASVPRAERSTDTQYF. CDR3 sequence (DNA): TGTGCCAGCGTCCCGAGGGCAGAACGTAGCACAGATACGCAGTATTTT.

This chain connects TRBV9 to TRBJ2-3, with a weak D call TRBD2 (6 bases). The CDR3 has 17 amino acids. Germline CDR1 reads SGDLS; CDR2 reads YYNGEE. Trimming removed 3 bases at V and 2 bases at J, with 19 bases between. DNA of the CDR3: TGTGCCAGCAGCGGCTGGGACTCCCATGGCCTCACAGATACGCAGTATTTT. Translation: CASSGWDSHGLTDTQYF.

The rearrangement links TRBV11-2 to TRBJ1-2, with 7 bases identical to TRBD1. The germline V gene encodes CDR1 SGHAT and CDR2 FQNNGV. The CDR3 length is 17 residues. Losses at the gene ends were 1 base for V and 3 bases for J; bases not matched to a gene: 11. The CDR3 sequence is CASSLVGIGTGDYGYTF. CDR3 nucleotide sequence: TGTGCCAGCAGCTTAGTCGGTATAGGAACAGGGGACTATGGCTACACCTTC.

Here the CDR3 DNA reads TGTGCCAGCAGTTACTCACAGGGGGTTCCTGGAAACACCATATATTTT. Protein: CASSYSQGVPGNTIYF. The rearrangement uses TRBV6-5 and TRBJ1-3, with 8 bases aligning to TRBD1. Trimming removed 0 bases from V and 2 bases from J; junction bases left unmatched: 3. CDR1 and CDR2 (germline): MNHEY, SVGAGI. The CDR3 is 16 amino acids.

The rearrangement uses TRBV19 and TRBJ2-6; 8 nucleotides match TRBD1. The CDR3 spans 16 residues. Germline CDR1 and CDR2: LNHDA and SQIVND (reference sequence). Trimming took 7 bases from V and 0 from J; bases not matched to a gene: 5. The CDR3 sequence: CASTGTGFSGANVLTF. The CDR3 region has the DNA TGTGCCAGTACCGGGACAGGATTCTCTGGGGCCAACGTCCTGACTTTC.

The CDR3 sequence: CAISEGAVGNTIYF. The CDR3 coding sequence is TGTGCCATCAGTGAGGGGGCGGTTGGAAACACCATATATTTT. The chain joins TRBV10-3 to TRBJ1-3; tentative D call: TRBD1 (5 bases). The V end was cut by 2 bases, the J end by 3 bases, with 8 bases between. CDR1 ENHRY and CDR2 SYGVKD come from the germline V gene. CDR3 length: 14 amino acids.

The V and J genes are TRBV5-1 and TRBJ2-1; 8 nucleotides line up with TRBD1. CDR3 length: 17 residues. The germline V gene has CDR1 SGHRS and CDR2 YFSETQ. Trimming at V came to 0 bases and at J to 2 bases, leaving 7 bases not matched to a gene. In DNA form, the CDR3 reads TGCGCCAGCAGCTTGGACGGGACAGGTCTAACCTACAATGAGCAGTTCTTC. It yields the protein CASSLDGTGLTYNEQFF.

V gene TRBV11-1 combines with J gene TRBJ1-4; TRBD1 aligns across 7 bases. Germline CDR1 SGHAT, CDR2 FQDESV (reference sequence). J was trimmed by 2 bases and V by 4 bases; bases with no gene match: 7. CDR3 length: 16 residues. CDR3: CASSWRTGVTNEKLFF. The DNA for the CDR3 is TGTGCCAGCAGCTGGAGGACAGGAGTCACTAATGAAAAACTGTTTTTT.

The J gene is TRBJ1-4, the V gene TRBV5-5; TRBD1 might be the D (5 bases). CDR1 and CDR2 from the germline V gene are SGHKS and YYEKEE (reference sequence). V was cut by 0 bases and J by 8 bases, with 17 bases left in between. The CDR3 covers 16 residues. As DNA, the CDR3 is TGTGCCAGCAGCTTGGAAGTGGCAGGGCTAGGGGAAAAACTGTTTTTT. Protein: CASSLEVAGLGEKLFF. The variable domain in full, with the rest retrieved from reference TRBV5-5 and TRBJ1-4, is DAGVTQSPTHLIKTRGQQVTLRCSPISGHKSVSWYQQVLGQGPQFIFQYYEKEERGRGNFPDRFSARQFPNYSSELNVNALLLGDSALYLCASSLEVAGLGEKLFFGSGTQLSVL.

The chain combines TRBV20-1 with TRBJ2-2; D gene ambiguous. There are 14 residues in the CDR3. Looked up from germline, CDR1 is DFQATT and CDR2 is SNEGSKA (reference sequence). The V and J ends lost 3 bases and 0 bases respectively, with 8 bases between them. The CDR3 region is CSASSDTNTGELFF. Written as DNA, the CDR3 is TGCAGTGCTAGTAGTGACACGAACACCGGGGAGCTGTTTTTT.

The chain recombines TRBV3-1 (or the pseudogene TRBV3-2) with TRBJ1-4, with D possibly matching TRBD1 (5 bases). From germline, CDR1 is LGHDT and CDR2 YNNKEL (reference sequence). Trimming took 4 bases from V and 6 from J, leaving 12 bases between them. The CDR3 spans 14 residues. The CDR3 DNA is TGTGCCAGCAGCCCCAAGGGGCTGGATGAAAAACTGTTTTTT. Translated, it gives CASSPKGLDEKLFF.

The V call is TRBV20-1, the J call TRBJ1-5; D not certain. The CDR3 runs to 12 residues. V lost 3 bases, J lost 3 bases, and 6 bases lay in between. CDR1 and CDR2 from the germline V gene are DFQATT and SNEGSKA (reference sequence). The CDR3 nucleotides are TGCAGTGCTAGTTCCATCAATCAGCCCCAGCATTTT. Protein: CSASSINQPQHF.

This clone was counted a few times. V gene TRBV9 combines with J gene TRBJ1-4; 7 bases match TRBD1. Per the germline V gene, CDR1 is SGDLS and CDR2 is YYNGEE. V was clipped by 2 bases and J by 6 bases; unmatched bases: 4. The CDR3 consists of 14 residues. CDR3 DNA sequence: TGTGCCAGCAGCGTCGGGACAGAGGATGAAAAACTGTTTTTT. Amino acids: CASSVGTEDEKLFF.

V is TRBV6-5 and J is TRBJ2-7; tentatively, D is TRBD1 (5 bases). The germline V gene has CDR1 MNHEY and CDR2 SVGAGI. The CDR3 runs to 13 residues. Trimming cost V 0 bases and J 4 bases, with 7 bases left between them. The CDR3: CASSYSGLYEQYF. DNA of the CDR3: TGTGCCAGCAGTTACTCGGGGCTGTACGAGCAGTACTTC.

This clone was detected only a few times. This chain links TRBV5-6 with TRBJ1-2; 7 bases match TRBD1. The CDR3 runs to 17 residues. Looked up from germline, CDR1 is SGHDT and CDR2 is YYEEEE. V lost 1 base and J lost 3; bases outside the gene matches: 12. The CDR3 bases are TGTGCCAGCAGCTTGACAGGGGTTTGGGGCGGCGACTATGGCTACACCTTC. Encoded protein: CASSLTGVWGGDYGYTF.

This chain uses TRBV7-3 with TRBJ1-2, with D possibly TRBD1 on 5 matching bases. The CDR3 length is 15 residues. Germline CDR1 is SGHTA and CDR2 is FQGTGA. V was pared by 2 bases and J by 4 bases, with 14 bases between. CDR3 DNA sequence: TGTGCCAGCAGCTTAGATCCCCAGGGTGGCTATGGCTACACCTTC. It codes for CASSLDPQGGYGYTF.

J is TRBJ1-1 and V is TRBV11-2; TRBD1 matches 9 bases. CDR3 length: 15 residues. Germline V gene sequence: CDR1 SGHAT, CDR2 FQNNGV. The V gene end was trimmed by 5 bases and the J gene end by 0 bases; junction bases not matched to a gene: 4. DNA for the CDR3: TGTGCCAGCAGCCCAAGGACAGGGGTGAACACTGAAGCTTTCTTT. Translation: CASSPRTGVNTEAFF.

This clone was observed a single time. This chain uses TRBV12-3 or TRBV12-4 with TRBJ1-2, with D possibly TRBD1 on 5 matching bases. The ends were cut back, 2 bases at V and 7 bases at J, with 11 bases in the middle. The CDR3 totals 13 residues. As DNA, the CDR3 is TGTGCCAGCAGTTTAATTGGGGGGGGTGGCTACACCTTC. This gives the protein CASSLIGGGGYTF.

The CDR3: CASSLSGVGEAFF. CDR3 coding DNA: TGTGCCAGCAGCTTATCGGGGGTCGGTGAAGCTTTCTTT. The chain has TRBV5-6 and TRBJ1-1; tentative D call: TRBD1 (5 bases). Germline V gives CDR1 SGHDT, CDR2 YYEEEE. Trimming shortened V by 2 bases and J by 7 bases, and 12 bases separated the two germline ends. This CDR3 is built from 13 residues.

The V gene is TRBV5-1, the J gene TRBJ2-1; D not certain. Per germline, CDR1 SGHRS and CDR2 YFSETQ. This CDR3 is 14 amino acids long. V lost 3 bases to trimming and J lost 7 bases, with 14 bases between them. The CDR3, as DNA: TGCGCCAGCAGCTACGGGTCCCAAAGGAATGAGCAGTTCTTC. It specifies CASSYGSQRNEQFF.

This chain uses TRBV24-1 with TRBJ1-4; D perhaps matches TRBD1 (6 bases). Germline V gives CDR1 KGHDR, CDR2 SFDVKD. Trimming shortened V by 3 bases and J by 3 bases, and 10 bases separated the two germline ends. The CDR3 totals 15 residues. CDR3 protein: CATSDPGTSNEKLFF. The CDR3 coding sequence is TGTGCCACCAGTGATCCCGGGACATCTAATGAAAAACTGTTTTTT.

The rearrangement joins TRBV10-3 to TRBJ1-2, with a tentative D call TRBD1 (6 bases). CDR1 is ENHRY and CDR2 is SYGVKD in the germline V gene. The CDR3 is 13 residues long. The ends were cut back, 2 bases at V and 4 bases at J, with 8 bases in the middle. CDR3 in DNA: TGTGCCATCAGTGAGGGACAGATCTATGGCTACACCTTC. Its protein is CAISEGQIYGYTF.

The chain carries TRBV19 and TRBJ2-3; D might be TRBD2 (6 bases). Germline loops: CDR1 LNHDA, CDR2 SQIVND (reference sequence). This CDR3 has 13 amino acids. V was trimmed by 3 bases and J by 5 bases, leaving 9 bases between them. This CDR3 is CASSIGTLDTQYF. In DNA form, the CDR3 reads TGTGCCAGTAGTATCGGGACTTTAGATACGCAGTATTTT.

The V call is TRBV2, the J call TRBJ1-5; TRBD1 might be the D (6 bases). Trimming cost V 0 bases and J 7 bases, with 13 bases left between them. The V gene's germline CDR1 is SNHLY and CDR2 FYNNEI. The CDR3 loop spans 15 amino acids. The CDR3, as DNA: TGTGCCAGCAGTGAAGCAACAGGGTGGGAACAGCCCCAGCATTTT. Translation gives CASSEATGWEQPQHF.

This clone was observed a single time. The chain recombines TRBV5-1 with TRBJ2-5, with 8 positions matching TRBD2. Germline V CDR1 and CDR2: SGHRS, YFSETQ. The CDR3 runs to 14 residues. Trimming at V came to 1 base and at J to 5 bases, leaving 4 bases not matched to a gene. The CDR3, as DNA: TGCGCCAGCAGCTTGATTCCTAGCGGGGAGACCCAGTACTTC. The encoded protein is CASSLIPSGETQYF.

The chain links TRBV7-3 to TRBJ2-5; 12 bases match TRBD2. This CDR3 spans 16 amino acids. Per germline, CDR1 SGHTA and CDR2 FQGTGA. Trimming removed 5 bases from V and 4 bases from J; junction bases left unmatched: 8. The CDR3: CASSMTGTSGLETQYF. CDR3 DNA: TGTGCCAGCAGCATGACCGGGACTAGCGGGTTAGAGACCCAGTACTTC.

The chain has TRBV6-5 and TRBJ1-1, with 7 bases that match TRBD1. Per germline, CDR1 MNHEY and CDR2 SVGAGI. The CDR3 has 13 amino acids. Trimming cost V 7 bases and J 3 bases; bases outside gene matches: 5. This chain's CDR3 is CASMLDRDTEAFF. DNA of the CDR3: TGTGCCAGCATGCTAGACAGGGACACTGAAGCTTTCTTT.